These T cell receptor beta chains were read from a single sample in a study of blood T cell repertoires in COVID-19. The repertoire was sequenced with immunoSEQ multiplex PCR; TCRdb's copy has only in-frame clones and lacks some. This table has about 160,000 clones, approximately 80% appearing once. The sample comprised peripheral blood. These receptors all stem from a man between 70 and 80 years old with acute or convalescent COVID-19. The conserved cysteine and the conserved F or W are not part of the CDR3 here. D genes are given only for firm matches. The size field is filled for only some rows; it gives once, few, many or a size class.

d_gene: TRBD1
abundance: -
v_gene: TRBV19
j_gene: TRBJ1-6
CDR3aa: ASKGTGTSPLH

d_gene: -
abundance: -
v_gene: TRBV5-1
j_gene: TRBJ2-7
CDR3aa: ASSLIPGGNNEQY

d_gene: TRBD1
abundance: -
v_gene: TRBV4-2
j_gene: TRBJ1-5
CDR3aa: ASSPTVGQGDQPQH

d_gene: -
abundance: -
v_gene: TRBV15
j_gene: TRBJ2-7
CDR3aa: ATSRETNREQY

d_gene: TRBD2
abundance: once
v_gene: TRBV6-5
j_gene: TRBJ2-1
CDR3aa: ALSGGSSYNEQF

d_gene: -
abundance: -
v_gene: TRBV7-6
j_gene: TRBJ2-3
CDR3aa: ASSAVDSTTDTQY

d_gene: TRBD2
abundance: -
v_gene: TRBV10-3
j_gene: TRBJ2-1
CDR3aa: AIRDLAGGGNEQF

d_gene: TRBD1
abundance: -
v_gene: TRBV5-1
j_gene: TRBJ1-2
CDR3aa: ASSVGTGERGYT

d_gene: -
abundance: once
v_gene: TRBV7-9
j_gene: TRBJ1-3
CDR3aa: ASSLERSGNTIY

d_gene: -
abundance: -
v_gene: TRBV5-1
j_gene: TRBJ2-1
CDR3aa: ASSPQGREQF

d_gene: TRBD1
abundance: -
v_gene: TRBV7-3
j_gene: TRBJ2-2
CDR3aa: ASSLYGTGDAGELF

d_gene: TRBD2
abundance: -
v_gene: TRBV24-1
j_gene: TRBJ2-7
CDR3aa: ATSDQAGAPLYEQY

d_gene: -
abundance: few
v_gene: TRBV5-1
j_gene: TRBJ2-2
CDR3aa: ASTFYGTGELF

d_gene: TRBD2
abundance: once
v_gene: TRBV7-2
j_gene: TRBJ2-5
CDR3aa: ASTSGASGIQETQY

d_gene: TRBD1
abundance: -
v_gene: TRBV12-5
j_gene: TRBJ1-5
CDR3aa: ASGTGGNQPQH

d_gene: -
abundance: -
v_gene: TRBV7-8
j_gene: TRBJ2-7
CDR3aa: ASSYAGQHYEQY

d_gene: -
abundance: once
v_gene: TRBV12-3/TRBV12-4
j_gene: TRBJ1-2
CDR3aa: ASGGGHYGYT

d_gene: -
abundance: -
v_gene: TRBV5-4
j_gene: TRBJ2-2
CDR3aa: ASSLERGAVTGELF

d_gene: -
abundance: -
v_gene: TRBV6-5
j_gene: TRBJ1-2
CDR3aa: ASRSAGNPNYGYT

d_gene: -
abundance: few
v_gene: TRBV28
j_gene: TRBJ1-1
CDR3aa: ASIGNTEAF

d_gene: -
abundance: -
v_gene: TRBV7-9
j_gene: TRBJ2-3
CDR3aa: ASSLWEATQY

d_gene: -
abundance: -
v_gene: TRBV7-9
j_gene: TRBJ2-7
CDR3aa: ASSSNRVDEQY

d_gene: TRBD1
abundance: -
v_gene: TRBV6-1
j_gene: TRBJ1-1
CDR3aa: ASSETGVWTEAF

d_gene: -
abundance: -
v_gene: TRBV12-3/TRBV12-4
j_gene: TRBJ2-7
CDR3aa: ASSLDSPAQY

d_gene: -
abundance: -
v_gene: TRBV5-1
j_gene: TRBJ2-7
CDR3aa: ASSQEGPDEQY

d_gene: -
abundance: -
v_gene: TRBV7-9
j_gene: TRBJ2-7
CDR3aa: ASSFAQTGGDEQY

d_gene: -
abundance: -
v_gene: TRBV7-8
j_gene: TRBJ2-3
CDR3aa: ASSLGGQETDTQY

d_gene: -
abundance: -
v_gene: TRBV3-1/TRBV3-2
j_gene: TRBJ1-1
CDR3aa: ASSQDVQVPRAF

d_gene: TRBD1
abundance: once
v_gene: TRBV5-1
j_gene: TRBJ1-4
CDR3aa: ASSLNVGQGDEKLF

d_gene: TRBD2
abundance: -
v_gene: TRBV7-2
j_gene: TRBJ2-7
CDR3aa: ASSLAASGGSTYEQY

d_gene: -
abundance: -
v_gene: TRBV19
j_gene: TRBJ2-2
CDR3aa: ASSIGQNTGELF

d_gene: -
abundance: -
v_gene: TRBV4-1
j_gene: TRBJ1-5
CDR3aa: ASSQGPRVENQPQH

d_gene: TRBD1
abundance: -
v_gene: TRBV5-6
j_gene: TRBJ2-7
CDR3aa: ASSLVPGQGQQY

d_gene: -
abundance: once
v_gene: TRBV7-9
j_gene: TRBJ2-2
CDR3aa: ASSFGTPQDGELF

d_gene: -
abundance: -
v_gene: TRBV6-5
j_gene: TRBJ1-1
CDR3aa: ASSYSTQAGGEAF

d_gene: TRBD1
abundance: -
v_gene: TRBV10-3
j_gene: TRBJ2-1
CDR3aa: AISEWDRVHEQF

d_gene: -
abundance: -
v_gene: TRBV9
j_gene: TRBJ1-4
CDR3aa: ASSVGSLGEKLF

d_gene: TRBD1
abundance: -
v_gene: TRBV19
j_gene: TRBJ1-6
CDR3aa: ASIGTGLMSLH

d_gene: -
abundance: -
v_gene: TRBV28
j_gene: TRBJ1-1
CDR3aa: ASGTTATNTEAF

d_gene: -
abundance: once
v_gene: TRBV4-2
j_gene: TRBJ1-3
CDR3aa: ASSQVGGVDGTSGNTIY

d_gene: -
abundance: -
v_gene: TRBV6-6
j_gene: TRBJ2-1
CDR3aa: ASSYMRVEQF

d_gene: -
abundance: -
v_gene: TRBV19
j_gene: TRBJ2-2
CDR3aa: ASNPLQEAGELF

d_gene: -
abundance: -
v_gene: TRBV18
j_gene: TRBJ1-5
CDR3aa: ASSPGEGGQPQH

d_gene: TRBD2
abundance: -
v_gene: TRBV6-6
j_gene: TRBJ2-3
CDR3aa: ASSRAGGGTDTQY

d_gene: -
abundance: -
v_gene: TRBV2
j_gene: TRBJ1-2
CDR3aa: ASSDVNQGTYGYT

d_gene: -
abundance: -
v_gene: TRBV29-1
j_gene: TRBJ1-1
CDR3aa: SVTNRVADTEAF

d_gene: TRBD1
abundance: -
v_gene: TRBV27
j_gene: TRBJ1-1
CDR3aa: ASSLLGQGGAF

d_gene: -
abundance: -
v_gene: TRBV2
j_gene: TRBJ2-1
CDR3aa: ASRGQTSYNEQF

d_gene: TRBD1
abundance: -
v_gene: TRBV5-6
j_gene: TRBJ1-6
CDR3aa: ASSRGTGSGSYNSPLH

d_gene: TRBD2
abundance: -
v_gene: TRBV9
j_gene: TRBJ2-3
CDR3aa: ASSWGLAGGGTDTQY

d_gene: TRBD2
abundance: few
v_gene: TRBV7-9
j_gene: TRBJ2-7
CDR3aa: ASSWAREGREQY

d_gene: TRBD2
abundance: -
v_gene: TRBV19
j_gene: TRBJ2-1
CDR3aa: ASSEGLAPREQF

d_gene: -
abundance: -
v_gene: TRBV30
j_gene: TRBJ1-4
CDR3aa: AWRRIREQYATNEKLF

d_gene: TRBD2
abundance: -
v_gene: TRBV27
j_gene: TRBJ2-1
CDR3aa: ASSLSVASGRSGNEQF

d_gene: TRBD1
abundance: -
v_gene: TRBV28
j_gene: TRBJ2-7
CDR3aa: ASRQRTGGGHEQY

d_gene: TRBD2
abundance: -
v_gene: TRBV4-2
j_gene: TRBJ2-5
CDR3aa: ASSQAGQERGETQY